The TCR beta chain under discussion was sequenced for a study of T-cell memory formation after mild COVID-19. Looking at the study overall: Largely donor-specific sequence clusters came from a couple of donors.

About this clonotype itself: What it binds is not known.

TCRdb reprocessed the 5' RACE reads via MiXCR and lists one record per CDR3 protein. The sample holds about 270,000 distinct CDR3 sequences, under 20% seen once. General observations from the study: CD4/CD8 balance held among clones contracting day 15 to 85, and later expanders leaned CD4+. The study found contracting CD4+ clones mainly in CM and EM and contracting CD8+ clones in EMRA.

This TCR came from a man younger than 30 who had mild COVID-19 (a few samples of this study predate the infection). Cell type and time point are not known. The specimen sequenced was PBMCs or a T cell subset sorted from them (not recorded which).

The DNA for the CDR3 is TGTGCCAGCAGCATGAGAGAAAATTCACCCCTCCACTTT. Protein product: CASSMRENSPLHF. The rearrangement uses TRBV6-5 and TRBJ1-6; no clear D. Trimming removed 6 bases from V and 7 bases from J, with 10 bases in between. The CDR3 contains 13 residues. Germline loops: CDR1 MNHEY, CDR2 SVGAGI.